These T cell receptor beta chains were read from a single sample in a study of blood T cell repertoires in COVID-19. The assay was immunoSEQ multiplex PCR, and TCRdb's table has in-frame clones only and misses some. The sample consists of just under 80,000 clones, 88% of them appearing once. The specimen was peripheral blood. The source is a human donor in a cohort sampled during active COVID-19. CDR3s include the opening cysteine and the closing phenylalanine or tryptophan. A D gene is named only where the DNA matches it firmly. Only some rows state a clone size, as once, few, many or a class for expanded clones.

clone size	V gene	D gene	J gene	CDR3 DNA	CDR3 protein
few	TRBV12-5	-	TRBJ1-4	TGTGCTAGTGGTTTGGTAACTACAGGGAATTGGGGTGAAAAACTGTTTTTT	CASGLVTTGNWGEKLFF
-	TRBV11-3	-	TRBJ2-7	TGTGCCAGCAGCTTAGACGCAATGACAGTCTCCTACGAGCAGTACTTC	CASSLDAMTVSYEQYF
once	TRBV7-2	-	TRBJ2-1	TGTGCCAGCAGCGCCGGGGGGCGAGATTCCAATGAGCAGTTCTTC	CASSAGGRDSNEQFF
-	TRBV5-4	TRBD2	TRBJ2-5	TGTGCCAGCAGCTTCGGGGGGACGCAAGAGACCCAGTACTTC	CASSFGGTQETQYF
-	TRBV18	TRBD2	TRBJ2-1	TGTGCCAGCTCACCAAGGGGACTAGCGGGAACTTACAATGAGCAGTTCTTC	CASSPRGLAGTYNEQFF
-	TRBV11-2	TRBD2	TRBJ2-5	TGTGCCAGCAGCCCCCTAGCGGGAGAGACCCAGTACTTC	CASSPLAGETQYF
-	TRBV12-3/TRBV12-4	-	TRBJ2-3	TGTGCCGTAGGGTGGGGCAGTACGCAGTATTTT	CAVGWGSTQYF
once	TRBV28	TRBD1	TRBJ2-7	TGTGCCAGCAGTTTCGACAGGGTGCTTTACGAGCAGTACTTC	CASSFDRVLYEQYF
-	TRBV9	-	TRBJ2-1	TGTGCCAGCAGCGCCTTAGCGGTGGCATCCTACAATGAGCAGTTCTTC	CASSALAVASYNEQFF
-	TRBV29-1	-	TRBJ1-5	TGCAGCGTTGAGGTAGGAGGTGGGGATCAGCCCCAGCATTTT	CSVEVGGGDQPQHF
-	TRBV5-1	-	TRBJ1-2	TGCGCCAGCAGCCCCCGTCCCGCGGATAACTATGGCTACACCTTC	CASSPRPADNYGYTF
-	TRBV28	TRBD2	TRBJ2-7	TGTGCCAGCAGTGCGCGGACTAGCGGGAGGTACGAGCAGTACTTC	CASSARTSGRYEQYF
-	TRBV5-1	TRBD2	TRBJ2-3	TGCGCCAGCAGCCTTAGCGGGGGGGCCATAGATACGCAGTATTTT	CASSLSGGAIDTQYF
-	TRBV12-5	-	TRBJ1-1	TGTGCTAGTGGACAGACCTGGGACACTGAAGCTTTCTTT	CASGQTWDTEAFF
-	TRBV7-2	TRBD1	TRBJ1-2	TGTGCCAGCAGCCAGGGACAGGATAACTATGGCTACACCTTC	CASSQGQDNYGYTF
once	TRBV5-4	TRBD2	TRBJ2-1	TGTGCCAGCAGCTTGGCGGTAGCGGGGGGTTATGAGCAGTTCTTC	CASSLAVAGGYEQFF
-	TRBV7-8	-	TRBJ2-5	TGTGCCAGCAGCTTAACTTGGACTGAGGAGACCCAGTACTTC	CASSLTWTEETQYF
-	TRBV24-1	TRBD2	TRBJ2-5	TGTGCCACCAGTGATTCGATGGGAGGGCTAGCGGGGGGAGAGACCCAGTACTTC	CATSDSMGGLAGGETQYF
-	TRBV18	TRBD2	TRBJ2-1	TGTGCCAGCTCACCTGGACTAGCAGAGAACAATGAGCAGTTCTTC	CASSPGLAENNEQFF
few	TRBV12-3/TRBV12-4	-	TRBJ2-7	TGTGCCAGCAGTTCAGACAGATCCTACGAGCAGTACTTC	CASSSDRSYEQYF
-	TRBV11-3	TRBD2	TRBJ2-5	TGTGCCAGCAGCTTGACGGGGGGGCAGGAGACCCAGTACTTC	CASSLTGGQETQYF
-	TRBV7-9	TRBD1	TRBJ1-3	TGTGCCAGCAGCTTCGGACAGGGAGGTGGAAACACCATATATTTT	CASSFGQGGGNTIYF
-	TRBV7-3	TRBD2	TRBJ2-2	TGTGCCAGCAGCTTATTACCCCCGGGACTAGTTGGCGGGGAGCTGTTTTTT	CASSLLPPGLVGGELFF
-	TRBV5-3	-	TRBJ2-5	TGTGCCAGAAGCTCGGAGGGAAAAGAGACCCAGTACTTC	CARSSEGKETQYF
-	TRBV20-1	TRBD2	TRBJ2-7	TGCAGTGCTAGTGAGGGACTAGCGGGCTCCTACGAGCAGTACTTC	CSASEGLAGSYEQYF
-	TRBV6-1	TRBD2	TRBJ2-7	TGTGCCAGCAGTGAAAGGGGCGGGGGAACCTACGAGCAGTACTTC	CASSERGGGTYEQYF
-	TRBV6-2/TRBV6-3	TRBD1	TRBJ1-5	TGTGCCAGCAGTTACTCGAGCTTCTTGACAGGGGGCATTGGTGGCAATCAGCCCCAGCATTTT	CASSYSSFLTGGIGGNQPQHF
once	TRBV28	-	TRBJ1-4	TGTGCCAGCACTCGAATCGGTGCAACTAATGAAAAACTGTTTTTT	CASTRIGATNEKLFF
-	TRBV2	TRBD1	TRBJ1-5	TGTGCCAGCAGTTGGGACAGGGATGTTAATCAGCCCCAGCATTTT	CASSWDRDVNQPQHF
-	TRBV19	TRBD1	TRBJ1-3	TGTGCCAGTAGTATAGATGAGGGGGCCCGCTCTGGAAACACCATATATTTT	CASSIDEGARSGNTIYF
-	TRBV7-2	-	TRBJ1-1	TGTGCCAGCAGCTCTTATGAGCGCTCTGAAGCTTTCTTT	CASSSYERSEAFF
-	TRBV7-2	TRBD2	TRBJ2-3	TGTGCCAGCAGCCAACTAGCGGGACGCACAGATACGCAGTATTTT	CASSQLAGRTDTQYF